This is a list of T cell receptor beta chains from one sample in a study of T cell responses to AZD1222 COVID-19 vaccine. Generated by immunoSEQ multiplex PCR, the TCRdb table keeps only in-frame clones and is missing some. The table lists tens of thousands of clones, around nine tenths of them singletons. The sequenced sample was peripheral blood, obtained on day 0 of MenACWY control vaccination. The receptors stem from an adult in good health. CDR3s include the opening cysteine and the closing phenylalanine or tryptophan. Fields, in order: V gene, J gene, CDR3 protein.

>TRBV5-1|TRBJ2-5
CASSFGQIYQETQYF
>TRBV11-2|TRBJ1-3
CASSLRPIENTIYF
>TRBV7-8|TRBJ1-1
CASMDRVTRGTEAFF
>TRBV15|TRBJ1-2
CATSRAGTEYGYTF
>TRBV7-8|TRBJ2-5
CASSFQPGQGKETQYF
>TRBV19|TRBJ2-5
CASSTGVMEQETQYF
>TRBV29-1|TRBJ2-5
CSVETGLQETQYF
>TRBV10-3|TRBJ1-4
CATSGTGREKLFF
>TRBV7-4|TRBJ1-1
CASSPRRIQGGNTEAFF
>TRBV7-6|TRBJ2-2
CASSLGTPGTGELFF
>TRBV5-4|TRBJ2-7
CASSLGQGRHEQYF
>TRBV5-1|TRBJ2-3
CASSLRTSGSDTQYF
>TRBV6-6|TRBJ1-2
CASSSLSGHGYTF
>TRBV28|TRBJ2-7
CASSPTGGPYEQYF
>TRBV3-1/TRBV3-2|TRBJ2-5
CANGQGETQYF
>TRBV11-2|TRBJ1-4
CASSPQTSGEKLFF
>TRBV6-2/TRBV6-3|TRBJ2-3
CASSPRGTDTQYF
>TRBV11-2|TRBJ2-7
CASSLESGEQYF
>TRBV7-3|TRBJ1-1
CASSRTVFDTEAFF
>TRBV28|TRBJ2-7
CASSLDGEQYF
>TRBV2|TRBJ2-3
CASRTASTDTQYF
>TRBV10-3|TRBJ2-2
CAIAREGNTGELFF
>TRBV6-4|TRBJ1-1
CASSKTGRVTEAFF
>TRBV7-6|TRBJ2-3
CASSLGPSSFSTDTQYF
>TRBV12-3/TRBV12-4|TRBJ1-3
CASSPATRNTIYF
>TRBV6-6|TRBJ1-6
CASSSGQNSPLHF
>TRBV7-8|TRBJ2-1
CASSFRWLAGGPRDEQFF
>TRBV7-2|TRBJ2-7
CASSHDPGAYEQYF
>TRBV19|TRBJ1-6
CASSIGTLNNSPLHF
>TRBV13|TRBJ1-1
CASSLYNGGTEAFF
>TRBV28|TRBJ2-7
CASSSTGTGDYEQYF
>TRBV2|TRBJ1-5
CASSEEGDSWARPQHF
>TRBV19|TRBJ1-5
CASKLTGGGPQHF
>TRBV6-7|TRBJ2-2
CASSPGHQNTGELFF
>TRBV5-1|TRBJ2-1
CASRPGGADNEQFF
>TRBV11-2|TRBJ2-3
CASRLVGDTQYF
>TRBV10-2|TRBJ1-6
CASSEADSYNSPLHF
>TRBV18|TRBJ2-3
CASSPTSGTDTQYF